This section outlines one TCR beta chain sequence together with its context. Samples of blood were obtained at baseline, on cycle 4 day 1, and on cycle 7 day 1. Method: immunoSEQ multiplex PCR; TCRdb's copy keeps in-frame clones and lacks some. The repertoire consists of around 19,000 clones, with more than 60% occurring once and the leading ten covering roughly 34%. This sample is part of a study of OX40 agonist ivuxolimab in advanced cancers. The wider study: Three patients, one with hepatocellular carcinoma and two with cutaneous melanoma, responded partially.

CDR1 and CDR2 from the germline V gene are SGHRS and YFSETQ. V gave up 6 bases and J gave up 5 bases, with 21 bases separating them. The CDR3 is 16 amino acids. The genes are TRBV5-1 and TRBJ1-5; D unclear. Specimen: CD4+ or CD8+ T cells sorted from blood, collected in a trial of the OX40 agonist ivuxolimab. The sequence was obtained from an adult with an advanced solid tumor such as melanoma, head and neck, liver or kidney cancer. The CDR3 DNA reads TGCGCCAGCACCCGGCCGAGGGTACTGCCCTATCAGCCCCAGCATTTT. Protein product: CASTRPRVLPYQPQHF.